A selection of T cell receptor beta chains follows, all from one sample in a study of T cell responses to AZD1222 COVID-19 vaccine. Repertoires were generated with immunoSEQ multiplex PCR, while TCRdb's copy carries only in-frame clones and drops some. The data contain some 150,000 clones, around 90% of them singletons. The source material was peripheral blood, sampled on day 0 of AZD1222 vaccination. Receptor source: an adult in good health. Both conserved end residues are part of each CDR3. A D gene is named only where the DNA matches it firmly. For some rows the clone size is stated as once, few or many, or as a class when expanded; others skip it.

d_call,v_call,j_call,clone_size,cdr3_aa,cdr3_nt
TRBD1,TRBV10-3,TRBJ1-3,NA,CAISAWTGVSGNTIYF,TGTGCCATCAGTGCATGGACAGGGGTCTCTGGAAACACCATATATTTT
TRBD2,TRBV7-8,TRBJ2-5,NA,CASKAGGPETQYF,TGTGCCAGCAAAGCGGGAGGGCCGGAGACCCAGTACTTC
NA,TRBV28,TRBJ1-5,NA,CASSFGGRGGNQPQHF,TGTGCCAGCAGTTTTGGGGGTCGGGGGGGCAATCAGCCCCAGCATTTT
TRBD2,TRBV18,TRBJ2-3,NA,CASSPPGLAGEGTQYF,TGTGCCAGCTCACCCCCGGGACTAGCGGGAGAAGGGACGCAGTATTTT
TRBD1,TRBV19,TRBJ2-7,NA,CATYLPGQGPYEQYF,TGTGCCACCTACTTACCGGGACAGGGGCCTTACGAGCAGTACTTC
NA,TRBV6-1,TRBJ1-5,NA,CASSEVGGSNQPQHF,TGTGCCAGCAGTGAAGTAGGGGGTAGCAATCAGCCCCAGCATTTT
TRBD2,TRBV7-9,TRBJ2-7,NA,CASRFGLAGEVNEQYF,TGTGCCAGCAGGTTCGGACTAGCGGGAGAGGTAAACGAGCAGTACTTC
NA,TRBV28,TRBJ2-5,NA,CASSSSGSQETQYF,TGTGCCAGCAGTTCATCAGGGTCCCAAGAGACCCAGTACTTC
TRBD2,TRBV27,TRBJ2-2,NA,CASSVTSGTNTGELFF,TGTGCCAGCAGTGTGACTAGCGGGACGAACACCGGGGAGCTGTTTTTT
NA,TRBV10-3,TRBJ1-6,NA,CAIRNTGNYNSPLHF,TGTGCCATCAGGAATACAGGAAACTATAATTCACCCCTCCACTTT
TRBD1,TRBV7-2,TRBJ2-2,NA,CASSIRQGANTGELFF,TGTGCCAGCAGCATCCGACAGGGAGCGAACACCGGGGAGCTGTTTTTT
NA,TRBV11-1,TRBJ2-7,once,CASSQDSTEQYF,TGTGCCAGCAGCCAGGACAGTACCGAGCAGTACTTC
NA,TRBV6-5,TRBJ1-6,NA,CASSYSDRFNSPLHF,TGTGCCAGCAGTTACTCGGACAGATTTAATTCACCCCTCCACTTT
TRBD2,TRBV6-6,TRBJ2-1,NA,CASSTEFASGHNEQFF,TGTGCCAGCAGCACGGAGTTTGCTAGCGGGCACAATGAGCAGTTCTTC
NA,TRBV9,TRBJ1-3,NA,CASSVAESRGGNTIYF,TGTGCCAGCAGCGTAGCTGAGTCCCGCGGTGGAAACACCATATATTTT
TRBD1,TRBV28,TRBJ2-1,once,CASSSLTGAGNEQFF,TGTGCCAGCTCGAGCCTTACAGGGGCGGGCAATGAGCAGTTCTTC
TRBD2,TRBV9,TRBJ2-3,NA,CASSARDYNTDTQYF,TGTGCCAGCAGCGCTAGGGACTACAACACAGATACGCAGTATTTT
TRBD2,TRBV6-1,TRBJ2-5,NA,CASSERGSGRAGETQYF,TGTGCCAGCAGTGAAAGGGGTAGCGGGAGGGCCGGAGAGACCCAGTACTTC
NA,TRBV6-5,TRBJ2-2,NA,CASSLGSGELFF,TGTGCCAGCAGCCTCGGGTCCGGGGAGCTGTTTTTT
NA,TRBV2,TRBJ1-1,NA,CASRGEGRGNTEAFF,TGTGCCAGCAGGGGAGAGGGCAGGGGGAACACTGAAGCTTTCTTT
TRBD1,TRBV6-2/TRBV6-3,TRBJ1-2,NA,CASTPRGQGNGYTF,TGTGCCAGCACCCCTCGGGGACAGGGGAACGGCTACACCTTC
TRBD1,TRBV6-4,TRBJ1-1,NA,CASRGDRARYTEAFF,TGTGCCAGCAGGGGCGACAGGGCCCGCTACACTGAAGCTTTCTTT
TRBD1,TRBV4-3,TRBJ1-3,NA,CASSQEQAGGTGNTIYF,TGCGCCAGCAGCCAAGAACAGGCAGGGGGCACTGGAAACACCATATATTTT
NA,TRBV4-1,TRBJ2-5,NA,CASSQESRDQETQYF,TGCGCCAGCAGCCAAGAATCCAGGGACCAAGAGACCCAGTACTTC
TRBD1,TRBV7-9,TRBJ1-5,NA,CASSRQGRGLSNQPQHF,TGTGCCAGCAGCCGACAGGGTAGGGGGTTAAGCAATCAGCCCCAGCATTTT
NA,TRBV27,TRBJ2-3,NA,CASSLSGHTPGTDTQYF,TGTGCCAGCAGTTTATCAGGGCATACACCCGGCACAGATACGCAGTATTTT
TRBD2,TRBV5-1,TRBJ2-3,few,CASSLALASGNVDTQYF,TGCGCCAGCAGCTTGGCCTTGGCTAGCGGGAATGTAGATACGCAGTATTTT
TRBD1,TRBV4-2,TRBJ1-1,NA,CASSQLPGQGDTEAFF,TGTGCCAGCAGCCAATTACCGGGACAGGGTGACACTGAAGCTTTCTTT
NA,TRBV28,TRBJ1-1,NA,CASSLDSLTTEAFF,TGTGCCAGCAGTTTAGACAGCCTGACCACTGAAGCTTTCTTT
NA,TRBV5-1,TRBJ1-1,NA,CASSLAPGMNTEAFF,TGCGCCAGCAGCTTGGCACCAGGGATGAACACTGAAGCTTTCTTT
NA,TRBV27,TRBJ2-2,NA,CASGWKGGTGELFF,TGTGCCAGCGGATGGAAGGGTGGGACCGGGGAGCTGTTTTTT
NA,TRBV6-6,TRBJ1-1,NA,CASSPPGRRTEAFF,TGTGCCAGCAGTCCACCGGGGAGGAGGACTGAAGCTTTCTTT
TRBD2,TRBV19,TRBJ2-3,once,CASSDRLLEAGRWRDTQYF,TGTGCCAGTAGTGACCGGCTCCTCGAAGCGGGAAGGTGGAGAGATACGCAGTATTTT
NA,TRBV5-1,TRBJ2-1,NA,CASSVHNEQFF,TGCGCCAGCAGCGTACACAATGAGCAGTTCTTC
TRBD1,TRBV24-1,TRBJ2-7,NA,CATSDPGTGVGEQYF,TGTGCCACCAGTGACCCTGGGACAGGCGTTGGGGAGCAGTACTTC